This TCR beta chain was retrieved from a study of blood T cell repertoires in COVID-19. Study context: Acute and convalescent COVID-19 samples came from the United States, Italy and Spain. The cDNA or gDNA used as material had been derived from T cells, B-cell-depleted T cells, or PBMCs.

The germline V gene encodes CDR1 GTSNPN and CDR2 SVGIG (reference sequence). The CDR3 spans 15 residues. The V gene end was trimmed by 2 bases and the J gene end by 4 bases; junction bases not matched to a gene: 6. This clone has just one count. Original analysis: Scientists estimated how many nucleated cells there were by amplifying reference gene primers. Generated by immunoSEQ multiplex PCR, the TCRdb table keeps only in-frame clones and is missing some. The V and J calls and clone size are taken from that table; D and trimming were inferred from the DNA. The table shows around 250,000 clones, with roughly nine tenths occurring only once.

The V gene is TRBV30, the J gene TRBJ1-4; 8 bases are shared with TRBD1. The receptor was isolated from a man in his 60s with acute or convalescent COVID-19. Sequencing input: peripheral blood. The CDR3 spells CAWSPRTGSNEKLFF. Written as DNA, the CDR3 is TGTGCCTGGAGTCCTAGGACAGGGAGTAATGAAAAACTGTTTTTT.